A selection of T cell receptor beta chains follows, all from one sample in a study of T cells after yellow fever vaccination. TCRdb re-analysed the 5' RACE reads in MiXCR, keeping a single row per CDR3 protein. The sample gives a few hundred thousand distinct CDR3 sequences, about a sixth of which show up once; 17% is in the top ten. The source was PBMCs, collected 5 days after the first yellow fever vaccination. The receptor source for this set is a man aged 18-30 years who received the YFV17D yellow fever vaccine. The CDR3 runs from the conserved cysteine through the conserved F or W. A D gene is named only where the DNA matches it firmly. Expanded clones are given a class, and other clones once, few, many or no size at all.

clone size,J gene,V gene,D gene,CDR3 DNA,CDR3 protein
few,TRBJ2-3,TRBV11-2,-,TGTGCCAGCACCCCGGGATTCGCCTCTAGCGCCGATACGCAGTATTTT,CASTPGFASSADTQYF
few,TRBJ2-1,TRBV7-2,-,TGTGCCAGCAGCCCCGGGCCATACAATGAGCAGTTCTTC,CASSPGPYNEQFF
many,TRBJ1-1,TRBV7-2,TRBD1,TGTGCCAGCAGCCCGTGGACAGGGGGGAACACTGAAGCTTTCTTT,CASSPWTGGNTEAFF
-,TRBJ2-5,TRBV10-3,TRBD2,TGTGCCATCAGTGATCCGGGGGGGCAAGAGACCCAGTACTTC,CAISDPGGQETQYF
few,TRBJ1-1,TRBV6-1,TRBD1,TGTGCCAGCAGGCGGCTTGGGACAGGGGGCGGCACTGAAGCTTTCTTT,CASRRLGTGGGTEAFF
few,TRBJ1-1,TRBV18,-,TGTGCCAGCTCACCAACTGGGGGGGAAGGCACTGAAGCTTTCTTT,CASSPTGGEGTEAFF
few,TRBJ2-5,TRBV29-1,-,TGCAGCGTTGGCCCCGAGGGAGAGACCCAGTACTTC,CSVGPEGETQYF
few,TRBJ1-3,TRBV5-1,-,TGCGCCAGCAGCTTACAGCCCTCTGGAAACACCATATATTTT,CASSLQPSGNTIYF
few,TRBJ1-1,TRBV6-6,-,TGTGCCAGCAGTTACCCCAGGGTAGCTTTCTTT,CASSYPRVAFF
few,TRBJ1-1,TRBV15,-,TGTGCCACCAGCAGAGATACGGGAGGGGCTTTCTTT,CATSRDTGGAFF
many,TRBJ2-7,TRBV7-2,-,TGTGCCAGCAGCTTAGCTCGGGGAGACGAGCAGTACTTC,CASSLARGDEQYF
few,TRBJ2-5,TRBV2,-,TGTGCCAGCAGTTTCGCCCCTGGGACCCAGTACTTC,CASSFAPGTQYF
-,TRBJ2-7,TRBV7-8,-,TGTGCCAGCAGCTCCCTAGAGGGACTGTCGAAATACGAGCAGTACTTC,CASSSLEGLSKYEQYF
few,TRBJ1-4,TRBV30,-,TGTGCCTGGAGTGTACTCATTGAGGGTGAAAAACTGTTTTTT,CAWSVLIEGEKLFF
-,TRBJ2-3,TRBV4-3,-,TGCGCCAGCAGCCAAGGGTACGGGGGAGCAGATACGCAGTATTTT,CASSQGYGGADTQYF
-,TRBJ2-7,TRBV4-1,TRBD1,TGCGCCAGCAGCCAATACAGGGGGATCAGCTCCTACGAGCAGTACTTC,CASSQYRGISSYEQYF